The present entry profiles one TCR beta chain with its context. What it recognizes is unknown. The data were obtained in a study of cytotoxic CD8 clonotypes in ibrutinib-treated CLL. General study results and limits: The clonality rise at ibrutinib response reflected private clonotype expansion.

The table came from immunoSEQ multiplex PCR; TCRdb's copy has only in-frame clones and leaves some out. The sample has more than 50,000 clones; roughly 57% are singletons. The TCR comes from a human donor with chronic lymphocytic leukemia. The sequences come from PBMCs, collected after 12 months of ibrutinib treatment.

The CDR3 sequence: CASCERGYNEQFF. The CDR3 DNA reads as TGTGCCAGCTGTGAGCGGGGTTACAATGAGCAGTTCTTC. This chain links TRBV6-6 with TRBJ2-1; the match to TRBD2 covers 7 bases. Germline CDR1 is MNHNY and CDR2 is SVGAGI (reference sequence). Trimming took 8 bases from V and 4 from J; bases not matched to a gene: 5. This CDR3 comprises 13 residues.